The 2 T cell receptor beta chains below come from one sample, sequenced in a study of blood T cell repertoires in COVID-19. Profiling relied on immunoSEQ multiplex PCR, and the TCRdb table lists in-frame clones only, not all of them. The table shows about 180,000 clones, with approximately 83% occurring only once. Sequencing was performed on peripheral blood. The origin of the receptors is a human donor with active or convalescent COVID-19. The donor label of this sample is uncertain.

In this sample, this clone turned up once. The J gene is TRBJ1-2, the V gene TRBV6-5; 8 bases are a match to TRBD1. CDR3 size: 14 residues. The germline gives CDR1 MNHEY, CDR2 SVGAGI. J was trimmed by 3 bases and V by 7 bases; bases with no gene match: 7. The CDR3 loop is CASNPQGAHYGYTF. The DNA for the CDR3 is TGTGCCAGCAACCCGCAGGGGGCCCACTATGGCTACACCTTC.

Only one count was recorded for this clone. The rearrangement joins TRBV30 to TRBJ2-3; TRBD2 matches 7 bases. V lost 0 bases to trimming and J lost 1 base; unmatched junction nucleotides: 7. CDR3 length: 16 amino acids. Germline lookup yields CDR1 GTSNPN and CDR2 SVGIG (reference sequence). The CDR3 bases are TGTGCCTGGAGTGTAGGAGCGGGACCGCGCACAGATACGCAGTATTTT. This codes for CAWSVGAGPRTDTQYF.